This T cell receptor (beta chain) emerged from a study of cytomegalovirus exposure and HLA in healthy donors. As for the study in general: There were approximately 85 million unique TCRs (from HLA-typed donors) in an early data release. Study-wide results and limits: The productive fraction for most TCR beta V segments was about 87% or about 30% in an earlier analysis. Reports showed the classifier diagnosing cytomegalovirus status with high specificity and sensitivity.

PCR was performed using 60 Vbeta and 13 Jbeta primers. Using immunoSEQ multiplex PCR, the repertoire was profiled, and TCRdb retains in-frame clones only, with some absent. The sample includes 73,000 or so clones, over 60% seen only once; the top ten take about 16%. Concerning this clone itself: Its antigen is not identified.

The TCR was taken from a woman aged 40-49 years in good health and CMV-seropositive. The sample comprised PBMCs.

CDR3 DNA: TGCGCCAGCGGCGGGGAAGGGGTTAACACTGAAGCTTTCTTT. Translation: CASGGEGVNTEAFF. This chain connects TRBV23-1 to TRBJ1-1; a possible D gene is TRBD1 (5 bases). TRBV23-1 is an ORF for which the function is uncertain. V was clipped by 8 bases and J by 2 bases, with 15 bases between them. This CDR3 region has 14 residues.